This TCR beta chain was obtained from a study of cytomegalovirus exposure and HLA in healthy donors. Primers for the PCR totalled 60 Vbeta and 13 Jbeta. Sequencing was performed with immunoSEQ multiplex PCR; in TCRdb, only in-frame clones are kept and a portion is missing. Here the sample spans 110,000 to 150,000 clones, around 79% being singletons. The V and J ends lost 5 bases and 3 bases respectively, with 14 bases between them. Germline V CDR1 and CDR2: SEHNR, FQNEAQ (reference sequence). The CDR3 length is 14 residues. This sequence joins TRBV7-9 and TRBJ2-7, with D tentatively TRBD1 (6 bases). The sequenced material came from PBMCs. The sequence came from a male donor in good health and CMV-seronegative. The DNA for the CDR3 is TGTGCCAGCAGCGTGAATCAGGGGCTCTACGAGCAGTACTTC. Its protein is CASSVNQGLYEQYF.